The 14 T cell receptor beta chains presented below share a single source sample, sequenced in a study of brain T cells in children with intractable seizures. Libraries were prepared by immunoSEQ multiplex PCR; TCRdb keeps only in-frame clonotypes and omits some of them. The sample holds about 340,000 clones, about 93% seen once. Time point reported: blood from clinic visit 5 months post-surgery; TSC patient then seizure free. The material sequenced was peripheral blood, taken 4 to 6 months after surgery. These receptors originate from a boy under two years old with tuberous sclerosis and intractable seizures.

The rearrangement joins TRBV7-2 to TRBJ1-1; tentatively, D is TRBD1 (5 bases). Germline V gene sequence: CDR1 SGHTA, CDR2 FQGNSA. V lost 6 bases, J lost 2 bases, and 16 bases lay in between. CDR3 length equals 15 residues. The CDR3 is CASSVVSGGNTEAFF. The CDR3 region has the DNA TGTGCCAGCAGTGTGGTGTCGGGGGGTAACACTGAAGCTTTCTTT.

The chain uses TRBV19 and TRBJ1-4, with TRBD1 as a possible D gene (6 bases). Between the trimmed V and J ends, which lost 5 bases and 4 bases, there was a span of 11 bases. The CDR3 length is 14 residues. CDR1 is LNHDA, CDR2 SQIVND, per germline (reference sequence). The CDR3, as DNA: TGTGCCAGTAGTGAGACAGGACTTAATGAAAAACTGTTTTTT. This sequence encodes CASSETGLNEKLFF.

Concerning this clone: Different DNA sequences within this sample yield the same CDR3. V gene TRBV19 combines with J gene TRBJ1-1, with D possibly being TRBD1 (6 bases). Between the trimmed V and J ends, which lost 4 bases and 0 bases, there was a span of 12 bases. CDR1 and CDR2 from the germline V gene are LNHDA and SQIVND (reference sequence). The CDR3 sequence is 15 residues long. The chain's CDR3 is CASSTPQGVNTEAFF. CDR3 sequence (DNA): TGTGCCAGTAGTACGCCACAGGGCGTGAACACTGAAGCTTTCTTT. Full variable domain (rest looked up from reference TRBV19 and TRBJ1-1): DGGITQSPKYLFRKEGQNVTLSCEQNLNHDAMYWYRQDPGQGLRLIYYSQIVNDFQKGDIAEGYSVSREKKESFPLTVTSAQKNPTAFYLCASSTPQGVNTEAFFGQGTRLTVV.

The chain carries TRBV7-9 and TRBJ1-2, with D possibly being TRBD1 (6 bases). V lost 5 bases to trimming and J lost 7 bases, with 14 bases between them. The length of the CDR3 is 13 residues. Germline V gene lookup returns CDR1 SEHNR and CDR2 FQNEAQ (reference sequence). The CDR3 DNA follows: TGTGCCAGCAGCAACACAGGGTCAGGTGGCTACACCTTC. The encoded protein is CASSNTGSGGYTF.

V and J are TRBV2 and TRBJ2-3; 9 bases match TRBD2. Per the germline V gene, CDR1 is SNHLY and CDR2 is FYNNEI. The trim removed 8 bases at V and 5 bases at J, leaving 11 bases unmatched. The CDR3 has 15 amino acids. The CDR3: CASVQREVWGDTQYF. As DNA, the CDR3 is TGTGCCAGCGTCCAGCGGGAGGTCTGGGGAGATACGCAGTATTTT. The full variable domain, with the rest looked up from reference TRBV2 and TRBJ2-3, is EPEVTQTPSHQVTQMGQEVILRCVPISNHLYFYWYRQILGQKVEFLVSFYNNEISEKSEIFDDQFSVERPDGSNFTLKIRSTKLEDSAMYFCASVQREVWGDTQYFGPGTRLTVL.

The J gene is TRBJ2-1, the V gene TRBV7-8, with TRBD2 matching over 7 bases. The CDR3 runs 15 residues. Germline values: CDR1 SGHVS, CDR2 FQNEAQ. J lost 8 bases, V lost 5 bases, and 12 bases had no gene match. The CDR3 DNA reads TGTGCCAGCAGCAGGGCGGGAGCCCGGTCCGATGAGCAGTTCTTC. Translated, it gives CASSRAGARSDEQFF.

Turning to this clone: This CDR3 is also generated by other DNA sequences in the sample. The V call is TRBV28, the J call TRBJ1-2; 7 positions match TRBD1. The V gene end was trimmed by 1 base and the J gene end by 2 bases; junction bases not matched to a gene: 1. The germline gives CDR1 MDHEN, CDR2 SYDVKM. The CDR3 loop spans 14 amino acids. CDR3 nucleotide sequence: TGTGCCAGCAGTTTATACAGGGGAAACTATGGCTACACCTTC. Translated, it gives CASSLYRGNYGYTF.

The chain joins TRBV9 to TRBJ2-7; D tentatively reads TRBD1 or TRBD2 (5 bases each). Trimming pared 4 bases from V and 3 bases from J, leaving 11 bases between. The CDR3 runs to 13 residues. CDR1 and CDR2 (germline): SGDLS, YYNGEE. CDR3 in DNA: TGTGCCAGCAGCCCCGGGGACGTCTACGAGCAGTACTTC. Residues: CASSPGDVYEQYF.

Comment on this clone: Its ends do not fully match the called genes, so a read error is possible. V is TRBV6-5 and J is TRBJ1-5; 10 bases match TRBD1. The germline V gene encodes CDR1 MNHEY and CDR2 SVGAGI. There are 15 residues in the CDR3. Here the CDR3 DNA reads TGTGCCAGTAGGTGGGACAGGGGTAGCGATCAGCCCCAGCATTTT. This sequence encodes CASRWDRGSDQPQHF.

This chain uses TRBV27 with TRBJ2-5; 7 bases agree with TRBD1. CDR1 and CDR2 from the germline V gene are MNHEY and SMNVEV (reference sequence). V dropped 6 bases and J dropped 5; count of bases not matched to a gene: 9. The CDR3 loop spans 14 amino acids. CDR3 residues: CASRRQGFGETQYF. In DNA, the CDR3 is TGTGCCAGCAGACGACAGGGCTTCGGGGAGACCCAGTACTTC.

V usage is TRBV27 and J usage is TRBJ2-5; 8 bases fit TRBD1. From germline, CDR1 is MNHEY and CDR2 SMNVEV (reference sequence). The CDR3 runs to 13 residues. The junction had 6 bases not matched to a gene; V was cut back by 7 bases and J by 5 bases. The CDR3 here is CASIGTGGETQYF. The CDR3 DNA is TGTGCCAGCATCGGGACAGGTGGGGAGACCCAGTACTTC.

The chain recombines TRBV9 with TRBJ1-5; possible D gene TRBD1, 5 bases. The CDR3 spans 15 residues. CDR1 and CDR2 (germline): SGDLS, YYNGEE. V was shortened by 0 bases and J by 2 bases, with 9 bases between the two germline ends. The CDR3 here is CASSVGGSGNQPQHF. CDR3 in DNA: TGTGCCAGCAGCGTAGGGGGGTCTGGCAATCAGCCCCAGCATTTT.

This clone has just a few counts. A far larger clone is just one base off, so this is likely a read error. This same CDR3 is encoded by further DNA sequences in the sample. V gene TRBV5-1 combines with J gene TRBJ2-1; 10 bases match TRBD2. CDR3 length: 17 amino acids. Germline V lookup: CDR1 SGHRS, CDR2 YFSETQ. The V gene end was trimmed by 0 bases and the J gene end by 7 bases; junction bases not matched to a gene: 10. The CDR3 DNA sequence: TGCGCCAGCAGCTTGGTAGGGCGAGCGGGGGGGCCTAATGAGCAGTTCTTC. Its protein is CASSLVGRAGGPNEQFF.

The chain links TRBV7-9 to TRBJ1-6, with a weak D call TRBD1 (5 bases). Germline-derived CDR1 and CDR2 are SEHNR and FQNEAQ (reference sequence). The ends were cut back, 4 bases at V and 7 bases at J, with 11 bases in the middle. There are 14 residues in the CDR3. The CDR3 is CASSSGQFNSPLHF. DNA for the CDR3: TGTGCCAGCAGCTCAGGGCAGTTCAATTCACCCCTCCACTTT.